Presented here are 31 T cell receptor beta chains from one specimen sequenced in a study of T cells in Graves' hyperthyroidism and ophthalmopathy. Authors of the study amplified TCR beta CDR3 regions from RNA transcripts. An initial round of RT-PCR targeting the TCR CDR3 relied on the HTBI primer set. One entry per CDR3 protein results from TCRdb running MiXCR on the multiplex PCR reads. Of 500,000 to 550,000 distinct CDR3 sequences in the sample, about 20% were seen once. The sequencing input was blood. These TCRs come from a man aged 35-49 years with Graves' ophthalmopathy.

This clonotype was detected many times. V gene TRBV29-1 combines with J gene TRBJ2-7, with 9 bases that match TRBD1. Losses at the gene ends were 5 bases for V and 5 bases for J; bases not matched to a gene: 10. In germline, CDR1 is SQVTM, CDR2 ANQGSEA. The CDR3 extends over 14 amino acids. This chain's CDR3 is CSVIPRDRVDEQYF. In nucleotides, the CDR3 is TGCAGCGTTATCCCCCGGGACAGGGTAGACGAGCAGTACTTC.

This clonotype was found many times. The chain uses TRBV2 and TRBJ2-4, with D perhaps matching TRBD2 (7 bases). Germline assignment: CDR1 SNHLY and CDR2 FYNNEI. The V end was cut by 7 bases, the J end by 9 bases, with 16 bases between. CDR3 length: 13 amino acids. This CDR3 is CASMGGLVSIQYF. The CDR3 nucleotides are TGTGCCAGCATGGGGGGGCTCGTCTCCATTCAGTACTTC.

This sequence joins TRBV7-8 and TRBJ2-5; 7 bases fit TRBD1. Trimming cost V 5 bases and J 5 bases; bases outside gene matches: 14. Germline lookup yields CDR1 SGHVS and CDR2 FQNEAQ. CDR3 size: 16 residues. This CDR3 is CASSPKRGRRAETQYF. For the CDR3, the DNA is TGTGCCAGCAGCCCCAAGAGGGGGCGCCGGGCGGAGACCCAGTACTTC.

This sequence joins TRBV3-1 and TRBJ1-3, with D possibly being TRBD1 (5 bases). Trimming took 5 bases from V and 0 from J, leaving 11 bases between them. The CDR3 is 15 residues long. Germline V lookup: CDR1 LGHDT, CDR2 YNNKEL (reference sequence). The CDR3 loop is CASSTQGHSGNTIYF. Here the CDR3 DNA reads TGTGCCAGCAGCACCCAGGGTCACTCTGGAAACACCATATATTTT.

DNA for the CDR3: TGCAGTTTCCCATTCGGCGGCAACTACAATGAGCAGTTCTTC. Residues: CSFPFGGNYNEQFF. The rearrangement uses TRBV29-1 and TRBJ2-1; D not resolved. This CDR3 has 14 residues. Germline V CDR1 and CDR2: SQVTM, ANQGSEA.

This clonotype was observed at least ten times. The J gene is TRBJ2-5, the V gene TRBV10-3; D is possibly TRBD1 or TRBD2 (5 bases each). Germline CDR1 ENHRY, CDR2 SYGVKD. This CDR3 region has 14 residues. V was trimmed by 3 bases and J by 4 bases, leaving 12 bases between them. The DNA for the CDR3 is TGTGCCATCAGTGACTCGAGGGGTGGAGAGACCCAGTACTTC. Its protein product is CAISDSRGGETQYF.

The chain is built from TRBV27 and TRBJ2-1; 7 positions agree with TRBD2. V shed 6 bases and J 7 bases; nucleotides not matched to a gene: 15. Germline CDR1 is MNHEY and CDR2 is SMNVEV (reference sequence). The CDR3 loop spans 16 amino acids. The CDR3 DNA sequence: TGTGCCAGCAGCCCCTGGGGGGGGAGTGGGGGGAATGAGCAGTTCTTC. Translating it yields CASSPWGGSGGNEQFF.

This clonotype appeared a few times. V is TRBV2 and J is TRBJ1-1, with 8 positions matching TRBD1. Germline V gene lookup returns CDR1 SNHLY and CDR2 FYNNEI. V dropped 9 bases and J dropped 6; count of bases not matched to a gene: 6. The CDR3 contains 12 residues. CDR3 amino acids: CASTGTGAEAFF. CDR3 bases: TGTGCCAGTACCGGGACAGGAGCTGAAGCTTTCTTT.

The rearrangement uses TRBV9 and TRBJ2-3; D is possibly TRBD2 (7 bases). This CDR3 contains 17 residues. Germline loops: CDR1 SGDLS, CDR2 YYNGEE. V shed 0 bases and J shed 5 bases, with 19 bases lying between them. CDR3 loop: CASSVAGLGGAGDTQYF. The CDR3 DNA sequence: TGTGCCAGCAGCGTAGCTGGGCTAGGGGGGGCCGGAGATACGCAGTATTTT.

The table lists this clonotype with a few counts. The chain joins TRBV10-3 to TRBJ2-7; D is possibly TRBD2 (5 bases). V gave up 6 bases and J gave up 2 bases, with 20 bases separating them. Looked up from germline, CDR1 is ENHRY and CDR2 is SYGVKD. The CDR3 is 16 residues long. This CDR3 is CAISDVKGDKPYEQYF. CDR3 DNA sequence: TGTGCCATCAGCGACGTGAAGGGAGACAAACCCTACGAGCAGTACTTC.

This rearrangement joins TRBV15 to TRBJ2-5; D unresolved. CDR3 length equals 13 residues. The germline gives CDR1 LNHNV, CDR2 YYDKDF (reference sequence). V shed 0 bases and J shed 9 bases, with 11 bases lying between them. CDR3 coding DNA: TGTGCCACCAGCAGAGATCTCGTTGAGGCCCAGTACTTC. This gives the protein CATSRDLVEAQYF.

V is TRBV12-3 or TRBV12-4 and J is TRBJ2-7; no clear D gene. Trimming removed 7 bases from V and 2 bases from J, with 15 bases in between. The CDR3 length is 14 residues. CDR3 nucleotide sequence: TGTGCCAGCACCCTTGAGGTCAGGCCCTACGAGCAGTACTTC. It translates to CASTLEVRPYEQYF.

This clonotype was detected ten times or more. This chain uses TRBV20-1 with TRBJ1-5, with a tentative D call TRBD1 (6 bases). The germline V gene has CDR1 DFQATT and CDR2 SNEGSKA (reference sequence). V was trimmed by 4 bases and J by 0 bases, leaving 7 bases between them. The CDR3 consists of 13 residues. The CDR3 here is CSATGDSNQPQHF. Written as DNA, the CDR3 is TGCAGTGCTACAGGGGATAGCAATCAGCCCCAGCATTTT.

This clonotype turned up a few times. V usage is TRBV27 and J usage is TRBJ1-1, with D uncertain. With 6 bases removed from V and 1 base from J, the gap between germline ends came to 15 bases. Per germline, CDR1 MNHEY and CDR2 SMNVEV (reference sequence). The CDR3 runs 15 residues. The chain's CDR3 is CASSLDSRPNTEAFF. CDR3 sequence (DNA): TGTGCCAGCAGCCTAGATAGCCGCCCGAACACTGAAGCTTTCTTT.

Note on this clonotype: A much bigger clone sits one base away, suggesting this may be a read error. This chain joins TRBV6-1 and TRBJ2-3, with D tentatively TRBD1 (6 bases). Trimming cost V 6 bases and J 0 bases, with 25 bases left between them. This CDR3 spans 19 amino acids. Germline V CDR1 and CDR2: MNHNS, SASEGT. CDR3 bases: TGTGCCAGCAGCTTCAGAGCAGGGGCCAGGACCTCTAGCACAGATACGCAGTATTTT. It translates to CASSFRAGARTSSTDTQYF.

This clonotype was detected a few times. This sequence joins TRBV9 and TRBJ2-3; D gene ambiguous. The V end lost 6 bases, the J end lost 0 bases, and 14 bases lay between the germline ends. Germline V CDR1 and CDR2: SGDLS, YYNGEE. The CDR3 has 15 amino acids. The CDR3 sequence is CASTAYPTSTDTQYF. The CDR3 nucleotides read TGTGCCAGCACCGCTTATCCTACTAGCACAGATACGCAGTATTTT. Supplemented by reference TRBV9 and TRBJ2-3, the full variable domain reads DSGVTQTPKHLITATGQRVTLRCSPRSGDLSVYWYQQSLDQGLQFLIQYYNGEERAKGNILERFSAQQFPDLHSELNLSSLELGDSALYFCASTAYPTSTDTQYFGPGTRLTVL.

The rearrangement uses TRBV7-2 and TRBJ2-1; 13 bases match TRBD2. This CDR3 region has 17 residues. Germline V gives CDR1 SGHTA, CDR2 FQGNSA. V gave up 4 bases and J gave up 5 bases; unmatched junction bases: 8. The chain's CDR3 is CASSWRLAGGGDNEQFF. CDR3 nucleotides: TGTGCCAGCAGCTGGAGACTAGCGGGAGGTGGCGACAATGAGCAGTTCTTC.

This clonotype was detected ten times or more. This sequence joins TRBV11-2 and TRBJ2-5; 8 nucleotides line up with TRBD2. Germline CDR1 and CDR2: SGHAT and FQNNGV. V lost 2 bases, J lost 5 bases, and 7 bases stayed unmatched. This CDR3 has 15 residues. The CDR3 DNA sequence: TGTGCCAGCAGCTTAAGGCCCGGCGGGGGGGAGACCCAGTACTTC. This gives the protein CASSLRPGGGETQYF.

This clonotype was seen repeatedly, ten times or more. The rearrangement links TRBV11-2 to TRBJ2-5; 10 bases map to TRBD2. V gave up 7 bases and J gave up 5 bases; unmatched junction bases: 7. CDR3 length: 14 amino acids. Per the germline V gene, CDR1 is SGHAT and CDR2 is FQNNGV. The CDR3 DNA follows: TGTGCCAGCACCTTGATGGGACTAGCGGAGACCCAGTACTTC. It yields the protein CASTLMGLAETQYF.

In its sample, this clonotype was seen many times. This sequence joins TRBV6-1 and TRBJ2-7; 11 positions match TRBD2. Trimming removed 6 bases from V and 3 bases from J; junction bases left unmatched: 7. The CDR3 is 15 residues long. Germline assignment: CDR1 MNHNS and CDR2 SASEGT. The CDR3 loop is CASRSGTSGHYEQYF. DNA of the CDR3: TGTGCCAGCAGAAGCGGGACTAGCGGCCACTACGAGCAGTACTTC.

This clonotype showed up many times. The V gene is TRBV10-3, the J gene TRBJ1-1; D ambiguous. V lost 5 bases and J lost 1, with 11 bases in between. The CDR3 consists of 14 residues. Germline V lookup: CDR1 ENHRY, CDR2 SYGVKD. CDR3 sequence reads: CAISPSDGNTEAFF. The CDR3 DNA sequence: TGTGCCATCAGTCCATCGGACGGGAACACTGAAGCTTTCTTT.

This clonotype was counted ten times or more. The chain uses TRBV6-1 and TRBJ2-5; D uncertain. The CDR3 extends over 14 amino acids. The ends were cut back, 8 bases at V and 3 bases at J, with 16 bases in the middle. CDR1 is MNHNS, CDR2 SASEGT, per germline. The CDR3 DNA reads as TGTGCCAGCGCCCCGTACGCGTCGAAAGAGACCCAGTACTTC. As protein: CASAPYASKETQYF.

The chain couples TRBV20-1 to TRBJ1-1, with 7 bases aligning to TRBD1. This CDR3 has 13 amino acids. V dropped 0 bases and J dropped 8; count of bases not matched to a gene: 6. CDR1 is DFQATT and CDR2 is SNEGSKA in the germline V gene (reference sequence). This CDR3 reads CSAREFTGAEAFF. Here the CDR3 DNA reads TGCAGTGCTAGAGAGTTCACAGGGGCAGAAGCTTTCTTT.

This clonotype appeared many times. V is TRBV18 and J is TRBJ1-1, with D tentatively TRBD1 (6 bases). The ends were cut back, 3 bases at V and 1 base at J, with 12 bases in the middle. Germline assignment: CDR1 KGHSH and CDR2 LQKENI. The CDR3 runs to 15 residues. The CDR3 protein is CASSPLPGQNTEAFF. The CDR3 DNA reads as TGTGCCAGCTCACCTCTTCCGGGACAGAACACTGAAGCTTTCTTT.

This clonotype appeared a few times. The chain has TRBV5-1 and TRBJ2-1; maybe TRBD1 (6 bases). V was shortened by 0 bases and J by 6 bases, with 19 bases between the two germline ends. Germline V gives CDR1 SGHRS, CDR2 YFSETQ. The CDR3 has 17 residues. DNA for the CDR3: TGCGCCAGCAGCTTGGTACTCGCCAGGGGACGAGGCAATGAGCAGTTCTTC. Encoded protein: CASSLVLARGRGNEQFF. Based on the CDR3 plus reference TRBV5-1 and TRBJ2-1, the full variable domain is KAGVTQTPRYLIKTRGQQVTLSCSPISGHRSVSWYQQTPGQGLQFLFEYFSETQRNKGNFPGRFSGRQFSNSRSEMNVSTLELGDSALYLCASSLVLARGRGNEQFFGPGTRLTVL.

About this clonotype itself: The junction does not match germline at one end; this may be a read error. The chain carries TRBV20-1 and TRBJ1-1; 9 positions match TRBD1. The CDR3 extends over 18 amino acids. Germline values: CDR1 DFQATT, CDR2 SNEGSKA (reference sequence). CDR3 nucleotides: TGCAGTGCGAGAGGTTCAGGCGGGACAGGGACAGCTAACACTGAAGCTTTCTTT. This translates into CSARGSGGTGTANTEAFF.

This clonotype came up a few times. V usage is TRBV5-5 and J usage is TRBJ1-2; D may be TRBD1 (6 bases). Germline lookup yields CDR1 SGHKS and CDR2 YYEKEE (reference sequence). The length of the CDR3 is 15 residues. Trimming shortened V by 1 base and J by 4 bases, and 14 bases separated the two germline ends. The CDR3 sequence is CASSLRGGGIYGYTF. The CDR3 DNA reads TGTGCCAGCAGCTTGAGAGGGGGAGGTATCTATGGCTACACCTTC.

This clonotype was seen repeatedly, ten times or more. CDR3 nucleotides: TGTGCCAGCAGCTTAGCCGGTGAATATGAGCAGTTCTTC. As protein: CASSLAGEYEQFF. The J gene is TRBJ2-1, the V gene TRBV7-3; D remains ambiguous. Per germline, CDR1 SGHTA and CDR2 FQGTGA. V was cut by 2 bases and J by 8 bases, with 10 bases left in between. The CDR3 runs to 13 residues.

About this clonotype itself: This may arise from a read error, as a much more abundant clone is one base away. V usage is TRBV11-2 and J usage is TRBJ2-1; D call uncertain. CDR1 and CDR2 from the germline V gene are SGHAT and FQNNGV. The CDR3 extends over 13 amino acids. CDR3 sequence reads: CASNLGRNNEQFF. The CDR3 bases are TGTGCCAGCAACTTAGGACGCAACAATGAGCAGTTCTTC.

In its sample, this clonotype was seen many times. The CDR3 DNA is TGTGCCAGCAGTTTTACAGGGCCAGCGGCTAATGAAAAACTGTTTTTT. Its translation is CASSFTGPAANEKLFF. V usage is TRBV12-3 or TRBV12-4 and J usage is TRBJ1-4; a weak D match, TRBD1 (6 bases). This CDR3 contains 16 residues. The V end was cut by 3 bases, the J end by 3 bases, with 14 bases between.

This clonotype was seen many times. The chain employs TRBV2 and TRBJ2-4; D is uncertain. The germline CDR1 and CDR2 sequences are SNHLY and FYNNEI. CDR3 length equals 10 residues. V lost 10 bases and J 5 bases, leaving 6 bases between the germline ends. Written as DNA, the CDR3 is TGTGCCATAGGGCAAAACATTCAGTACTTC. Its translation is CAIGQNIQYF.